These 4 T cell receptor beta chains share one sample of origin, sequenced in a study of T cells expressing NK-cell markers. TCRdb re-called the 5' RACE reads and shows each CDR3 protein once, DNA omitted. This table holds about 260,000 distinct CDR3 sequences. Sample: blood T cells: a sorted CD56 or NKG2C T cell subset, CD4+ or CD8+ T cells, or bulk PBMC T cells (not recorded which). These receptor sequences come from a man younger than 30 in good health.

The chain combines TRBV27 with TRBJ2-1; lacking DNA, the TRBD2 call made by TCRdb goes unchecked. Per the germline V gene, CDR1 is MNHEY and CDR2 is SMNVEV (reference sequence). This CDR3 region has 16 residues. The CDR3 reads CASSPPRLAGGSEQFF.

The rearrangement uses TRBV5-1 and TRBJ2-2; no DNA is available, so the TRBD2 call from TCRdb remains unchecked. There are 18 residues in the CDR3. The V gene's germline CDR1 is SGHRS and CDR2 YFSETQ. The CDR3 reads CASRPGTSGASNTGELFF.

The chain links TRBV20-1 to TRBJ2-3; with no DNA, the TCRdb D assignment of TRBD1 cannot be verified. CDR3 length: 15 residues. Germline CDR1 and CDR2: DFQATT and SNEGSKA (reference sequence). CDR3 protein: CSARDGTGRTDTQYF.

This rearrangement joins TRBV12-3 or TRBV12-4 to TRBJ2-1; TCRdb picks TRBD2, but there is no DNA to check that call. The CDR3 extends over 14 amino acids. CDR3 region: CASSGPRRSGEQFF.